Below are 29 T cell receptor beta chains sequenced from a single sample in a study of T cells after yellow fever vaccination. TCRdb re-analysed the 5' RACE reads in MiXCR, keeping a single row per CDR3 protein. The repertoire holds about 580,000 distinct CDR3 sequences, with about a sixth as singletons. The specimen was PBMCs, collected 5 days after the first yellow fever vaccination. These receptors came from a man aged 18 to 29 who received the YFV17D yellow fever vaccine.

V usage is TRBV20-1 and J usage is TRBJ1-1; no firm D call. The CDR3 is 12 residues long. The ends were cut back, 4 bases at V and 1 base at J, with 7 bases in the middle. Per germline, CDR1 DFQATT and CDR2 SNEGSKA (reference sequence). The CDR3 here is CSATAENTEAFF. The CDR3 DNA reads TGCAGTGCTACAGCGGAGAACACTGAAGCTTTCTTT.

This clonotype was counted between two and nine times. The V gene is TRBV12-3 or TRBV12-4, the J gene TRBJ1-5, with a weak D call TRBD1 (6 bases). The CDR3 runs to 13 residues. V lost 4 bases and J 5 bases, leaving 9 bases between the germline ends. CDR3 protein: CASSSGTYQPQHF. In nucleotides, the CDR3 is TGTGCCAGCAGTTCAGGGACATATCAGCCCCAGCATTTT.

This clonotype was found many times. The V and J genes are TRBV7-2 and TRBJ2-3; maybe TRBD2 (6 bases). V was pared by 0 bases and J by 1 base, with 11 bases between. The CDR3 sequence is 16 residues long. The germline V gene encodes CDR1 SGHTA and CDR2 FQGNSA. The CDR3 sequence is CASSLAEGEGTDTQYF. Here the CDR3 DNA reads TGTGCCAGCAGCTTAGCGGAGGGTGAGGGCACAGATACGCAGTATTTT.

The genes are TRBV25-1 and TRBJ1-4; D perhaps matches TRBD1 (6 bases). The V and J ends lost 0 bases and 5 bases respectively, with 13 bases between them. Germline CDR1 and CDR2: MGHDK and SYGVNS. CDR3 length: 16 amino acids. The CDR3 loop is CASSEYTRGLNEKLFF. CDR3 sequence (DNA): TGTGCCAGCAGTGAATATACCAGGGGTCTAAATGAAAAACTGTTTTTT.

This clonotype was recorded at least ten times. This chain links TRBV20-1 with TRBJ1-1; D not resolved. The CDR3 is 15 residues long. CDR1 and CDR2 from the germline V gene are DFQATT and SNEGSKA (reference sequence). V shed 1 base and J shed 0 bases, with 12 bases lying between them. The CDR3 DNA reads as TGCAGTGCTAGAGCCCATTTAGGGCTGAACACTGAAGCTTTCTTT. It is translated as CSARAHLGLNTEAFF.

The chain uses TRBV7-2 and TRBJ2-1, with 8 bases identical to TRBD2. The germline V gene encodes CDR1 SGHTA and CDR2 FQGNSA. The CDR3 is made up of 16 amino acids. J gave up 5 bases and V 1 base, and 7 bases lay outside the gene matches. The CDR3 is CASSLVGTRGNNEQFF. For the CDR3, the DNA is TGTGCCAGCAGCTTAGTGGGGACTAGAGGGAACAATGAGCAGTTCTTC. The complete variable domain, with remaining parts taken from reference TRBV7-2 and TRBJ2-1, reads GAGVSQSPSNKVTEKGKDVELRCDPISGHTALYWYRQSLGQGLEFLIYFQGNSAPDKSGLPSDRFSAERTGGSVSTLTIQRTQQEDSAVYLCASSLVGTRGNNEQFFGPGTRLTVL.

There are a few counts of this clonotype. The chain uses TRBV7-8 and TRBJ2-6, with D hard to call. CDR3 length: 15 amino acids. Trimming left V 2 bases short and J 2 bases short, with 7 bases between. The V gene's germline CDR1 is SGHVS and CDR2 FQNEAQ. The CDR3 nucleotides read TGTGCCAGCAGCTTAATGGACCCTGGGGCCAACGTCCTGACTTTC. This gives the protein CASSLMDPGANVLTF. Filled out from reference TRBV7-8 and TRBJ2-6, the complete variable domain reads GAGVSQSPRYKVAKRGQDVALRCDPISGHVSLFWYQQALGQGPEFLTYFQNEAQLDKSGLPSDRFFAERPEGSVSTLKIQRTQQEDSAVYLCASSLMDPGANVLTFGAGSRLTVL.

This clonotype has just a few counts. This chain joins TRBV10-3 and TRBJ2-7; no definite D call. Trimming cost V 2 bases and J 5 bases, with 13 bases left between them. Germline V gene lookup returns CDR1 ENHRY and CDR2 SYGVKD. The CDR3 sequence is 14 residues long. The CDR3 nucleotides are TGTGCCATCAGTGAGAGGAGACATTCAGACGAGCAGTACTTC. Amino acids: CAISERRHSDEQYF.

This clonotype was counted many times. DNA of the CDR3: TGTGCCACCAGCAGAGATAGGGGGACACGGGTCGGTGAGCAGTTCTTC. Encoded protein: CATSRDRGTRVGEQFF. V is TRBV15 and J is TRBJ2-1, with D perhaps TRBD1 (6 bases). CDR1 and CDR2 (germline): LNHNV, YYDKDF (reference sequence). This CDR3 spans 16 amino acids. Trimming shortened V by 0 bases and J by 9 bases, and 18 bases separated the two germline ends.

This clonotype was picked up many times. The chain is built from TRBV12-3 or TRBV12-4 and TRBJ2-5, with TRBD2 matching 8 bases. V lost 3 bases, J lost 5 bases, and 11 bases stayed unmatched. CDR3 size: 16 residues. The CDR3 DNA follows: TGTGCCAGCAGTTTCGCCCCGGGGGGGTATTCCGAGACCCAGTACTTC. It specifies CASSFAPGGYSETQYF.

This clonotype appeared a few times. This sequence joins TRBV7-6 and TRBJ2-2, with unresolved D. The CDR3 contains 15 residues. Germline assignment: CDR1 SGHVS and CDR2 FNYEAQ. V lost 3 bases, J lost 3 bases, and 11 bases lay in between. CDR3 region: CASSFATVDTGELFF. CDR3 in DNA: TGTGCCAGCAGCTTTGCTACGGTGGACACCGGGGAGCTGTTTTTT.

This clonotype was observed a few times. The chain uses TRBV5-8 and TRBJ2-3, with TRBD1 identical over 7 bases. J gave up 4 bases and V 3 bases, and 11 bases lay outside the gene matches. Germline V gene data show CDR1 as SGHTS and CDR2 as YDEGEE. CDR3 length: 16 residues. CDR3 sequence (DNA): TGTGCCAGCAGCTCCGACAGGGAACGACTCCCAGATACGCAGTATTTT. Translating gives CASSSDRERLPDTQYF.

The chain employs TRBV5-1 and TRBJ2-7; D perhaps matches TRBD2 (6 bases). Trimming removed 3 bases at V and 0 bases at J, with 25 bases between. This CDR3 is built from 19 residues. The germline gives CDR1 SGHRS, CDR2 YFSETQ. CDR3 sequence: CASSSRGMGQGASSYEQYF. The CDR3 DNA reads as TGCGCCAGCAGCTCCCGGGGGATGGGCCAAGGGGCTAGCTCCTACGAGCAGTACTTC.

The CDR3 loop reads CASRGMGARSGELFF. The DNA for the CDR3 is TGTGCCAGCAGGGGGATGGGGGCGAGGAGCGGGGAGCTGTTTTTT. V is TRBV5-8 and J is TRBJ2-2, with a weak D call TRBD1 (6 bases). The CDR3 has 15 amino acids. Germline values: CDR1 SGHTS, CDR2 YDEGEE. V was pared by 5 bases and J by 7 bases, with 18 bases between. The full variable domain, with the rest looked up from reference TRBV5-8 and TRBJ2-2, is EAGVTQSPTHLIKTRGQQATLRCSPISGHTSVYWYQQALGLGLQFLLWYDEGEERNRGNFPPRFSGRQFPNYSSELNVNALELEDSALYLCASRGMGARSGELFFGEGSRLTVL.

The V gene is TRBV24-1, the J gene TRBJ2-1, with D hard to call. CDR1 is KGHDR, CDR2 SFDVKD, per germline. With 8 bases removed from V and 9 bases from J, the gap between germline ends came to 10 bases. This CDR3 has 11 amino acids. CDR3 region: CATIGSPEQFF. As DNA, the CDR3 is TGTGCCACCATCGGATCCCCTGAGCAGTTCTTC.

The chain has TRBV5-1 and TRBJ2-2, with D perhaps given as TRBD1 or TRBD2 (5 bases each). Germline assignment: CDR1 SGHRS and CDR2 YFSETQ. V was shortened by 2 bases and J by 4 bases, with 21 bases between the two germline ends. CDR3 size: 18 residues. CDR3 DNA: TGCGCCAGCAGCTTCGGCCGGGACGCCCGGATTGGCACCGGGGAGCTGTTTTTT. Protein sequence: CASSFGRDARIGTGELFF.

In its sample, this clonotype was seen a few times. The genes are TRBV6-2 or TRBV6-3 and TRBJ2-1; no reliable D call. Trimming pared 5 bases from V and 0 bases from J, leaving 8 bases between. The CDR3 sequence is 14 residues long. From germline, CDR1 is MNHEY and CDR2 SVGEGT. The CDR3 protein is CASSPLISYNEQFF. CDR3 sequence (DNA): TGTGCCAGCAGTCCTTTAATCTCCTACAATGAGCAGTTCTTC.

This chain connects TRBV5-1 to TRBJ2-7, with TRBD2 as a possible D gene (5 bases). The V gene lost 0 bases and the J gene lost 0 bases, with 10 bases spanning the gap. CDR3 length equals 15 residues. Germline CDR1 reads SGHRS; CDR2 reads YFSETQ. CDR3: CASSLGLGLSYEQYV. The CDR3 DNA follows: TGCGCCAGCAGCTTGGGCTTAGGACTCTCCTACGAGCAGTACGTC.

This clonotype was observed a few times. The chain carries TRBV3-1 and TRBJ1-1; D is ambiguous. CDR3 length: 14 residues. CDR1 and CDR2 from the germline V gene are LGHDT and YNNKEL (reference sequence). V lost 3 bases and J 3 bases, leaving 11 bases between the germline ends. The CDR3 DNA is TGTGCCAGCAGCCAGCATGACCGGGACACTGAAGCTTTCTTT. This translates into CASSQHDRDTEAFF.

The rearrangement joins TRBV20-1 to TRBJ2-7; 9 nucleotides align to TRBD2. This CDR3 spans 14 amino acids. The germline CDR1 and CDR2 sequences are DFQATT and SNEGSKA (reference sequence). After removal of 1 base from V and 1 base from J, the junction contained 2 bases not matched to a gene. Written as DNA, the CDR3 is TGCAGTGCTAGAGGCGGGGGGGGTTCCTACGAGCAGTACTTC. It translates to CSARGGGGSYEQYF.

This clonotype was picked up a small number of times. This rearrangement joins TRBV5-4 to TRBJ2-5; D might be TRBD1 (6 bases). The CDR3 runs to 14 residues. V lost 5 bases and J lost 2, with 13 bases in between. Germline V gene lookup returns CDR1 SGHNT and CDR2 YYREEE (reference sequence). The CDR3 loop is CASRTEGQQETQYF. CDR3 nucleotides: TGTGCCAGCAGAACCGAAGGACAGCAAGAGACCCAGTACTTC.

V is TRBV11-2 and J is TRBJ1-5; 9 nucleotides agree with TRBD1. This CDR3 contains 15 residues. Germline V gene sequence: CDR1 SGHAT, CDR2 FQNNGV. The trim removed 5 bases at V and 3 bases at J, leaving 5 bases unmatched. CDR3 residues: CASSPTGGYNQPQHF. CDR3 DNA sequence: TGTGCCAGCAGCCCGACAGGGGGTTACAATCAGCCCCAGCATTTT.

This clonotype was counted once. The rearrangement uses TRBV27 and TRBJ2-3, with TRBD2 matching 10 bases. Per the germline V gene, CDR1 is MNHEY and CDR2 is SMNVEV (reference sequence). The CDR3 has 14 residues. With V trimmed by 8 bases and J by 5 bases, 7 bases remained unmatched. CDR3 in DNA: TGTGCCAGCCAAAGACTAGCGGGCAGAGATACGCAGTATTTT. Translating it yields CASQRLAGRDTQYF.

The chain uses TRBV6-1 and TRBJ2-1; 9 nucleotides align to TRBD1. CDR3 length equals 15 residues. Germline values: CDR1 MNHNS, CDR2 SASEGT. The V gene end was trimmed by 6 bases and the J gene end by 12 bases; junction bases not matched to a gene: 15. CDR3: CASRTQGASVGVQFF. CDR3 DNA sequence: TGTGCCAGCAGAACACAGGGGGCGTCAGTTGGGGTGCAGTTCTTC.

The chain is built from TRBV7-2 and TRBJ2-7, with TRBD1 matching over 11 bases. Germline V lookup: CDR1 SGHTA, CDR2 FQGNSA. The CDR3 contains 16 residues. Trimming at V came to 2 bases and at J to 2 bases, leaving 5 bases not matched to a gene. The CDR3 bases are TGTGCCAGCAGCTTAACGTCGGGACAGGGGGCCTACGAGCAGTACGTC. It yields the protein CASSLTSGQGAYEQYV.

This clonotype has a count of ten or more. V usage is TRBV5-1 and J usage is TRBJ2-3; D gene ambiguous. Germline lookup yields CDR1 SGHRS and CDR2 YFSETQ. V lost 0 bases and J 6 bases, leaving 11 bases between the germline ends. The CDR3 has 14 residues. The CDR3 coding sequence is TGCGCCAGCAGCTTGGATTACCCGCGGGATACGCAGTATTTT. This sequence encodes CASSLDYPRDTQYF. The full variable domain, in which reference TRBV5-1 and TRBJ2-3 provide the parts outside the CDR3, is KAGVTQTPRYLIKTRGQQVTLSCSPISGHRSVSWYQQTPGQGLQFLFEYFSETQRNKGNFPGRFSGRQFSNSRSEMNVSTLELGDSALYLCASSLDYPRDTQYFGPGTRLTVL.

The gene calls are TRBV7-6 and TRBJ2-5, with TRBD1 identical over 7 bases. The CDR3 contains 14 residues. Germline values: CDR1 SGHVS, CDR2 FNYEAQ. V trimming: 3 bases; J trimming: 5 bases; junction bases outside the gene matches: 6. CDR3 residues: CASSFPDRVETQYF. DNA for the CDR3: TGTGCCAGCAGCTTTCCCGACAGGGTTGAGACCCAGTACTTC.

This chain joins TRBV25-1 and TRBJ2-1, with 9 bases matching TRBD1. From germline, CDR1 is MGHDK and CDR2 SYGVNS. V lost 7 bases to trimming and J lost 6 bases; unmatched junction nucleotides: 7. The CDR3 runs 14 residues. CDR3 bases: TGTGCCAGCATCCCGGGACAGGGTACCAATGAGCAGTTCTTC. This gives the protein CASIPGQGTNEQFF.

This clonotype has just a few counts. The chain uses TRBV29-1 and TRBJ1-2; D perhaps matches TRBD1 (5 bases). Trimming cost V 4 bases and J 4 bases, with 16 bases left between them. The CDR3 loop spans 14 amino acids. Germline-derived CDR1 and CDR2 are SQVTM and ANQGSEA. The CDR3, as DNA: TGCAGCGTTGGTGTCGGGGGAAGAGGCTATGGCTACACCTTC. Its protein product is CSVGVGGRGYGYTF.